This T cell receptor beta chain is from a study of tumor and adjacent non-tumor tissue in lung cancer. Across the study: Each sample yielded a few million productive TCRbeta reads on average.

The V gene's germline CDR1 is MNHEY and CDR2 SVGEGT. The CDR3 is made up of 13 amino acids. This sample's RNA came from whole unsorted tissue. This non-tumor lung sample came from over 3 cm beyond the tumor edge. Three rounds of nested PCR, following a modified ARM-PCR protocol, produced the TCRbeta library. TCRdb analysed the multiplex PCR reads with MiXCR anew, one entry per CDR3 protein. The sample yields about 86,000 distinct CDR3 sequences, 76% seen once. The receptor's source is a woman between 45 and 60 years old with non-small cell lung cancer. Sequenced material: distant non-tumor lung tissue. This rearrangement joins TRBV6-2 or TRBV6-3 to TRBJ2-1; D call uncertain. The CDR3 region has the DNA TGTGTCGGCAGTTACCTCTCCTACAATGAGCAGTTCTTC. This gives the protein CVGSYLSYNEQFF.